Each of the 27 T cell receptor beta chains below was sequenced from the same sample in a study of cytomegalovirus exposure and HLA in healthy donors. Primers included in the PCR were 60 Vbeta and 13 Jbeta primers. The assay was immunoSEQ multiplex PCR, and TCRdb's table has in-frame clones only and misses some. The sample includes about 110,000 clones, over 60% of them seen just once. Sequenced: PBMCs. These receptors all stem from a man in his late teens or twenties in good health and CMV-seropositive.

The rearrangement joins TRBV5-1 to TRBJ2-2; maybe TRBD1 (6 bases). CDR1 is SGHRS, CDR2 YFSETQ, per germline. The length of the CDR3 is 15 residues. Trimming left V 4 bases short and J 5 bases short, with 15 bases between. In DNA form, the CDR3 reads TGCGCCAGCAGCATAACCGGGACAATTACCGGGGAGCTGTTTTTT. This codes for CASSITGTITGELFF.

This sequence joins TRBV28 and TRBJ2-7, with TRBD2 matching 8 bases. This CDR3 has 12 residues. Germline assignment: CDR1 MDHEN and CDR2 SYDVKM. V lost 5 bases and J lost 7; bases outside the gene matches: 4. The CDR3 bases are TGTGCCAGCAGTCCATCTAGCGGGGAGCAGTACGTC. Translating it yields CASSPSSGEQYV.

The genes are TRBV19 and TRBJ2-3; 8 bases agree with TRBD2. The CDR3 contains 16 residues. Germline V gives CDR1 LNHDA, CDR2 SQIVND (reference sequence). The V and J ends lost 3 bases and 0 bases, in that order; junction bases with no gene match: 5. CDR3 in amino acids: CASSIRRLASTDTQYF. CDR3 bases: TGTGCCAGTAGTATTCGGCGACTAGCGAGCACAGATACGCAGTATTTT.

The chain couples TRBV11-2 to TRBJ2-1, with D possibly matching TRBD1 (5 bases). Germline assignment: CDR1 SGHAT and CDR2 FQNNGV. The CDR3 extends over 13 amino acids. V lost 2 bases to trimming and J lost 10 bases, with 12 bases between them. In nucleotides, the CDR3 is TGTGCCAGCAGCTTACAGGGTGAAGGGGAGCAGTTCTTC. Translating it yields CASSLQGEGEQFF.

This clone was observed a single time. V gene TRBV10-3 combines with J gene TRBJ2-7, with a possible D match to TRBD1 (5 bases). Germline-derived CDR1 and CDR2 are ENHRY and SYGVKD. CDR3 length: 12 residues. V lost 8 bases to trimming and J lost 4 bases, with 12 bases between them. CDR3 amino acids: CAIAQDSYEQYV. CDR3 nucleotide sequence: TGTGCCATCGCACAAGACAGTTACGAGCAGTACGTC.

The J gene is TRBJ2-6, the V gene TRBV27; perhaps TRBD2 as D (6 bases). Germline lookup yields CDR1 MNHEY and CDR2 SMNVEV (reference sequence). Trimming left V 6 bases short and J 2 bases short, with 20 bases between. The CDR3 has 18 amino acids. The CDR3 reads CASRLRGGRATGANVLTF. As DNA, the CDR3 is TGTGCCAGCAGACTCCGGGGAGGTAGGGCCACTGGGGCCAACGTCCTGACTTTC.

The chain employs TRBV15 and TRBJ1-1, with TRBD1 identical over 9 bases. This CDR3 region has 11 residues. Germline values: CDR1 LNHNV, CDR2 YYDKDF (reference sequence). Trimming took 8 bases from V and 10 from J; bases not matched to a gene: 5. For the CDR3, the DNA is TGTGCCACCGGACAGGGGTTTGGAGCTTTCTTT. It yields the protein CATGQGFGAFF.

Note on this clone: This sample includes further DNA sequences coding for the same CDR3. The genes are TRBV4-1 and TRBJ1-2; the match to TRBD1 covers 8 bases. The CDR3 is 13 residues long. The junction had 7 bases not matched to a gene; V was cut back by 5 bases and J by 8 bases. CDR1 and CDR2 from the germline V gene are MGHRA and YSYEKL. The CDR3 DNA reads TGCGCCAGCAGCGGGGACAGGCAGGAGGGCTACACCTTC. This gives the protein CASSGDRQEGYTF.

The chain has TRBV19 and TRBJ2-1; 14 bases agree with TRBD2. This CDR3 region has 15 residues. Germline values: CDR1 LNHDA, CDR2 SQIVND (reference sequence). After removal of 5 bases from V and 12 bases from J, the junction contained 9 bases not matched to a gene. The DNA of the CDR3 is TGTGCCAGTAGTTCCGGGACTAGCGGGGGCAGAGGGCAGTTCTTC. It yields the protein CASSSGTSGGRGQFF.

This clone turned up a few times. This rearrangement joins TRBV6-4 to TRBJ1-1; weak D call: TRBD1 (6 bases). There are 14 residues in the CDR3. Germline V gene data show CDR1 as MRHNA and CDR2 as SNTAGT. With 5 bases removed from V and 6 bases from J, the gap between germline ends came to 16 bases. The DNA for the CDR3 is TGTGCCAGCAGTCCCTTCGGGGGGCTCGCTGAAGCTTTCTTT. Amino acids: CASSPFGGLAEAFF.

The J gene is TRBJ2-2, the V gene TRBV4-1; 7 nucleotides match TRBD1. V trimming: 4 bases; J trimming: 6 bases; junction bases outside the gene matches: 5. The CDR3 runs 14 residues. Looked up from germline, CDR1 is MGHRA and CDR2 is YSYEKL. The CDR3 reads CASSLSTGPGELFF. The CDR3 DNA sequence: TGCGCCAGCAGCCTCTCGACAGGGCCCGGGGAGCTGTTTTTT.

This clone was seen a few times. This sequence joins TRBV23-1 and TRBJ1-5; possibly TRBD1 for D (5 bases). TRBV23-1 is marked as an open reading frame, function uncertain. Trimming left V 8 bases short and J 3 bases short, with 26 bases between. CDR3 size: 18 residues. CDR3 DNA: TGCGCCAGCCGACAGCGGGGGACCGTCGTATGGTACAATCAGCCCCAGCATTTT. This codes for CASRQRGTVVWYNQPQHF.

As to this clone: At one end the junction does not follow the germline gene, possibly because of a read error. The chain couples TRBV7-9 to TRBJ1-5; D is undetermined. The CDR3 is 17 residues long. Germline CDR1 and CDR2: SEHNR and FQNEAQ (reference sequence). As DNA, the CDR3 is TGTTCCAGCAGCTTAGGTGGGGTTGTCGGGGGCAATCAGCCCCAGCATTTT. As protein: CSSSLGGVVGGNQPQHF.

This clone has only a few counts. The rearrangement joins TRBV10-1 to TRBJ2-1, with 8 bases fitting TRBD2. The V segment lost 2 bases and the J segment 15 bases; nucleotides outside the gene matches: 12. The germline V gene encodes CDR1 WNHNN and CDR2 SYGVQD (reference sequence). The CDR3 totals 14 residues. CDR3 DNA: TGCGCCAGCAGTGAGAATTTTGCCGGGACTAGGATGTTCTTC. As protein: CASSENFAGTRMFF.

V is TRBV6-1 and J is TRBJ1-5, with 11 bases that match TRBD1. The CDR3 is 16 residues long. The germline gives CDR1 MNHNS, CDR2 SASEGT. V gave up 0 bases and J gave up 6 bases; unmatched junction bases: 4. The CDR3 nucleotides are TGTGCCAGCAGTGAAGCGGATGGGACAGGGGGTCAGCCCCAGCATTTT. Protein product: CASSEADGTGGQPQHF.

The chain combines TRBV5-1 with TRBJ1-2; the D gene is possibly TRBD1 (5 bases). Germline V gene data show CDR1 as SGHRS and CDR2 as YFSETQ. The V and J ends lost 4 bases and 2 bases respectively, with 15 bases between them. There are 15 residues in the CDR3. CDR3: CASSPIGVANYGYTF. The CDR3 DNA follows: TGCGCCAGCAGCCCGATAGGGGTGGCAAACTATGGCTACACCTTC.

The V and J genes are TRBV2 and TRBJ2-2, with 8 bases identical to TRBD2. V lost 5 bases and J lost 4; bases outside the gene matches: 9. This CDR3 contains 16 residues. From germline, CDR1 is SNHLY and CDR2 FYNNEI. The CDR3 loop is CASSLQERGRTGELFF. CDR3 DNA: TGTGCCAGCAGTCTACAAGAGCGGGGGCGCACCGGGGAGCTGTTTTTT.

This rearrangement joins TRBV29-1 to TRBJ2-5, with TRBD1 matching over 7 bases. J gave up 7 bases and V 4 bases, and 12 bases lay outside the gene matches. Per germline, CDR1 SQVTM and CDR2 ANQGSEA. The length of the CDR3 is 14 residues. The CDR3 protein is CSVGTDRARGTQYF. The CDR3 nucleotides read TGCAGCGTTGGAACCGACAGGGCCCGAGGGACCCAGTACTTC.

This clone was seen only once. J is TRBJ1-2 and V is TRBV19, with 7 bases aligning to TRBD1. This CDR3 spans 12 amino acids. V was pared by 4 bases and J by 6 bases, with 2 bases of the junction left unmatched. Germline CDR1 reads LNHDA; CDR2 reads SQIVND (reference sequence). Written as DNA, the CDR3 is TGTGCCAGTAGTACGGGACAGAATGGCTACACCTTC. Translating gives CASSTGQNGYTF.

The rearrangement uses TRBV29-1 and TRBJ1-1; maybe TRBD1 (6 bases). V shed 1 base and J shed 4 bases, with 10 bases lying between them. Per the germline V gene, CDR1 is SQVTM and CDR2 is ANQGSEA. The CDR3 runs to 13 residues. The CDR3 bases are TGCAGCGTTGAAGGGCAGGGGCTCACTGAAGCTTTCTTT. It codes for CSVEGQGLTEAFF.

V and J are TRBV30 and TRBJ1-2, with 9 bases aligning to TRBD1. The CDR3 has 14 amino acids. With 5 bases clipped from V and 5 bases from J, the junction kept 9 bases outside the gene matches. Germline CDR1 and CDR2: GTSNPN and SVGIG (reference sequence). As DNA, the CDR3 is TGTGCCTGGGGACTCGACAGGGGGACATATGGCTACACCTTC. Protein: CAWGLDRGTYGYTF.

The DNA for the CDR3 is TGTGCCAGCAGCCGAACGGGACAGATGTACTCCTACGAGCAGTACTTC. Translated, it gives CASSRTGQMYSYEQYF. The rearrangement uses TRBV5-5 and TRBJ2-7; 7 nucleotides agree with TRBD1. The V and J ends lost 4 bases and 0 bases, in that order; junction bases with no gene match: 10. Germline V gene data show CDR1 as SGHKS and CDR2 as YYEKEE (reference sequence). This CDR3 is built from 16 residues. Full variable domain (rest looked up from reference TRBV5-5 and TRBJ2-7): DAGVTQSPTHLIKTRGQQVTLRCSPISGHKSVSWYQQVLGQGPQFIFQYYEKEERGRGNFPDRFSARQFPNYSSELNVNALLLGDSALYLCASSRTGQMYSYEQYFGPGTRLTVT.

This clone was recorded a few times. This chain connects TRBV7-2 to TRBJ2-2; the match to TRBD2 covers 10 bases. In germline, CDR1 is SGHTA, CDR2 FQGNSA. V shed 8 bases and J 0 bases; nucleotides not matched to a gene: 6. The CDR3 is made up of 16 amino acids. CDR3 sequence reads: CASPLAGFANTGELFF. CDR3 DNA sequence: TGTGCCAGCCCACTAGCGGGGTTCGCGAACACCGGGGAGCTGTTTTTT.

The gene calls are TRBV25-1 and TRBJ2-7, with D possibly TRBD1 on 6 matching bases. This CDR3 region has 14 residues. V was shortened by 8 bases and J by 0 bases, with 14 bases between the two germline ends. Germline V gene data show CDR1 as MGHDK and CDR2 as SYGVNS. CDR3 amino acids: CASGDTGSSYEQYV. The CDR3 region has the DNA TGTGCCAGCGGGGATACAGGGAGCTCCTACGAGCAGTACGTC.

In this sample, this clone turned up a few times. The rearrangement uses TRBV5-1 and TRBJ2-5; D remains ambiguous. CDR1 is SGHRS and CDR2 is YFSETQ in the germline V gene. The CDR3 extends over 15 amino acids. V lost 4 bases and J lost 7, with 20 bases in between. CDR3 protein: CASSLNAEITGTQYF. CDR3 DNA: TGCGCCAGCAGCCTCAATGCAGAAATCACGGGGACCCAGTACTTC.

This chain connects TRBV5-1 to TRBJ2-3; D perhaps matches TRBD2 (5 bases). The V gene's germline CDR1 is SGHRS and CDR2 YFSETQ. The CDR3 has 14 residues. V was pared by 1 base and J by 5 bases, with 11 bases between. The CDR3 DNA follows: TGCGCCAGCAGCTTGACTAGTAGTGAAGATACGCAGTATTTT. As protein: CASSLTSSEDTQYF.

V gene TRBV6-5 combines with J gene TRBJ1-6; no definite D call. The germline CDR1 and CDR2 sequences are MNHEY and SVGAGI. V was shortened by 6 bases and J by 15 bases, with 12 bases between the two germline ends. CDR3 size: 11 residues. The CDR3 nucleotides are TGTGCCAGCAGGAATTATGGGCACCTCCACTTT. Protein sequence: CASRNYGHLHF.